This T cell receptor (beta chain) was obtained from a study of T cell repertoires in cytomegalovirus infection. On the study more broadly: Both CMV infection and a matching HLA type were indicated by public TCR beta signatures.

In TCRdb, the reads were re-called with MiXCR into one record per CDR3 protein. The data hold 270,000 or so distinct CDR3 sequences, with about a sixth observed a single time. The CDR3 sequence is 14 residues long. V lost 7 bases and J lost 2, with 15 bases in between. Germline V gene sequence: CDR1 MNHNS, CDR2 SASEGT. The receptor comes from a human donor in good health (CMV status not recorded). Some clones in this sample may be carry-over from other donors' samples. Sequenced sample: CD8+ T cells from PBMCs. The chain links TRBV6-1 to TRBJ2-7, with D perhaps TRBD2 (6 bases). For the CDR3, the DNA is TGTGCCAGCAACAGAGCGGACTACCCCTACGAGCAGTACTTC. Translating gives CASNRADYPYEQYF.